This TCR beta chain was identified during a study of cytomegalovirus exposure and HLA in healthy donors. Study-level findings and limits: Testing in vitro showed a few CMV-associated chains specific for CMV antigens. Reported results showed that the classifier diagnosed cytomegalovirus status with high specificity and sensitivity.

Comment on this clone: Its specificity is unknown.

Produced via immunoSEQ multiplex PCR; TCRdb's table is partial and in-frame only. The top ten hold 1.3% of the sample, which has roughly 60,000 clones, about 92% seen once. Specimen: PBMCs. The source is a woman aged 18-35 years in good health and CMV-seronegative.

For the CDR3, the DNA is TGCGCCAGCAGCCAACTCGTCCTGGGAGCCGAGGGAGGCTATGGCTACACCTTC. It is translated as CASSQLVLGAEGGYGYTF. This chain links TRBV4-1 with TRBJ1-2, with D hard to call. Trimming took off 2 bases at V and 4 bases at J, with 23 bases between the two ends. The length of the CDR3 is 18 residues. The V gene's germline CDR1 is MGHRA and CDR2 YSYEKL.